Below are 30 T cell receptor beta chains sequenced from a single sample in a study of blood T cell repertoires in COVID-19. The assay was immunoSEQ multiplex PCR, and TCRdb's table has in-frame clones only and misses some. The top ten hold about 17% of the sample, which has about 130,000 clones, over 75% seen once. The source material was peripheral blood. These receptors came from a man in his thirties or forties with COVID-19, enrolled during active disease.

The chain carries TRBV7-9 and TRBJ1-2; TRBD1 matches 7 bases. CDR3 length: 15 amino acids. Germline V gene data show CDR1 as SEHNR and CDR2 as FQNEAQ (reference sequence). V shed 4 bases and J 6 bases; nucleotides not matched to a gene: 11. CDR3 DNA: TGTGCCAGCAGCTCGGCAGGCAGGGGGGTAAATGGCTACACCTTC. It is translated as CASSSAGRGVNGYTF.

V is TRBV4-1 and J is TRBJ2-5, with TRBD1 matching over 7 bases. Germline trimming cut 4 bases from V and 5 bases from J; bases unmatched to any gene: 13. From germline, CDR1 is MGHRA and CDR2 YSYEKL. This CDR3 has 16 amino acids. CDR3 bases: TGCGCCAGCAGCCGCCAACAGGGGTCTAGGGTTGAGACCCAGTACTTC. Translation gives CASSRQQGSRVETQYF.

The chain employs TRBV19 and TRBJ2-4, with 9 bases matching TRBD1. The CDR3 is 17 amino acids. The germline CDR1 and CDR2 sequences are LNHDA and SQIVND (reference sequence). Germline trimming cut 2 bases from V and 6 bases from J; bases unmatched to any gene: 11. The CDR3 nucleotides are TGTGCCAGTAGTATAATACCCGGGACAGGGACGGGAAACATTCAGTACTTC. The encoded protein is CASSIIPGTGTGNIQYF.

The chain is built from TRBV6-5 and TRBJ1-2, with D hard to call. From germline, CDR1 is MNHEY and CDR2 SVGAGI. This CDR3 region has 12 residues. V lost 5 bases to trimming and J lost 1 base, with 5 bases between them. CDR3 sequence reads: CASSNNNYGYTF. CDR3 nucleotide sequence: TGTGCCAGCAGTAACAATAACTATGGCTACACCTTC.

This chain uses TRBV28 with TRBJ2-7; D is perhaps TRBD2 (5 bases). Germline CDR1 and CDR2: MDHEN and SYDVKM. The V end lost 5 bases, the J end lost 6 bases, and 17 bases lay between the germline ends. The CDR3 runs 14 residues. For the CDR3, the DNA is TGTGCCAGCAGTCCCCCTTCGGGGTCGGGCGAGCAGTACTTC. Translated, it gives CASSPPSGSGEQYF.

The chain has TRBV6-2 or TRBV6-3 and TRBJ2-1; D remains unclear. The V end was cut by 4 bases, the J end by 10 bases, with 14 bases between. The V gene's germline CDR1 is MNHEY and CDR2 SVGEGT. This CDR3 is built from 13 residues. The CDR3 nucleotides read TGTGCCAGCAGTTTAGACCCCACTAACGAGCAGTTCTTC. This gives the protein CASSLDPTNEQFF.

This sequence joins TRBV7-9 and TRBJ1-2; D not resolved. Germline CDR1 reads SEHNR; CDR2 reads FQNEAQ (reference sequence). The CDR3 has 14 residues. The germline V and J ends were trimmed by 1 base and 4 bases, with 10 bases remaining between them. DNA of the CDR3: TGTGCCAGCAGCTTAGTGACACAGTCCTATGGCTACACCTTC. The encoded protein is CASSLVTQSYGYTF. Supplemented by reference TRBV7-9 and TRBJ1-2, the full variable domain reads DTGVSQNPRHKITKRGQNVTFRCDPISEHNRLYWYRQTLGQGPEFLTYFQNEAQLEKSRLLSDRFSAERPKGSFSTLEIQRTEQGDSAMYLCASSLVTQSYGYTFGSGTRLTVV.

The J gene is TRBJ1-5, the V gene TRBV19; D remains unclear. Trimming stripped 7 bases from V and 0 bases from J, with 10 bases between. Germline assignment: CDR1 LNHDA and CDR2 SQIVND (reference sequence). This CDR3 region has 14 residues. DNA of the CDR3: TGTGCCAGTACCCCTACCTATAGCAATCAGCCCCAGCATTTT. Protein sequence: CASTPTYSNQPQHF.

The rearrangement uses TRBV3-1 (or the pseudogene TRBV3-2) and TRBJ2-1, with 7 bases aligning to TRBD2. The V gene end was trimmed by 0 bases and the J gene end by 5 bases; junction bases not matched to a gene: 7. This CDR3 has 16 residues. Germline V CDR1 and CDR2: LGHDT, YNNKEL (reference sequence). The CDR3 nucleotides read TGTGCCAGCAGCCAAGAGTCACTAGCGAGCGACAATGAGCAGTTCTTC. Protein product: CASSQESLASDNEQFF.

CDR3 amino acids: CASKPTGGTEAFF. In nucleotides, the CDR3 is TGCGCCAGCAAACCGACAGGGGGCACTGAAGCTTTCTTT. V is TRBV5-1 and J is TRBJ1-1, with 9 bases identical to TRBD1. This CDR3 has 13 amino acids. Per the germline V gene, CDR1 is SGHRS and CDR2 is YFSETQ. After removal of 6 bases from V and 4 bases from J, the junction contained 4 bases not matched to a gene. Full variable domain (missing parts from reference TRBV5-1 and TRBJ1-1): KAGVTQTPRYLIKTRGQQVTLSCSPISGHRSVSWYQQTPGQGLQFLFEYFSETQRNKGNFPGRFSGRQFSNSRSEMNVSTLELGDSALYLCASKPTGGTEAFFGQGTRLTVV.

This rearrangement joins TRBV7-6 to TRBJ2-2; perhaps TRBD2 as D (5 bases). This CDR3 has 14 amino acids. Germline loops: CDR1 SGHVS, CDR2 FNYEAQ. The V gene lost 5 bases and the J gene lost 4 bases, with 11 bases spanning the gap. The CDR3 protein is CASSPRGSTGELFF. Written as DNA, the CDR3 is TGTGCCAGCAGCCCGCGAGGGTCCACCGGGGAGCTGTTTTTT.

The V and J genes are TRBV7-9 and TRBJ1-1; weak D call: TRBD1 (5 bases). Trimming left V 4 bases short and J 0 bases short, with 12 bases between. The CDR3 is 15 amino acids. The germline V gene has CDR1 SEHNR and CDR2 FQNEAQ (reference sequence). CDR3 residues: CASSWGEGLNTEAFF. Written as DNA, the CDR3 is TGTGCCAGCAGCTGGGGGGAGGGTCTGAACACTGAAGCTTTCTTT.

CDR3 nucleotides: TGTGCCAGCTCACCAACGGGGAACAGCAATCAGCCCCAGCATTTT. Its translation is CASSPTGNSNQPQHF. The V call is TRBV18, the J call TRBJ1-5; D is uncertain. This CDR3 region has 15 residues. Germline V lookup: CDR1 KGHSH, CDR2 LQKENI. Trimming left V 2 bases short and J 1 base short, with 9 bases between.

CDR3 coding DNA: TGTGCCAGCAGCTTAGGCGGCCCTGGTGAAAAACTGTTTTTT. Translated: CASSLGGPGEKLFF. This sequence joins TRBV11-2 and TRBJ1-4; D gene unclear. This CDR3 is 14 amino acids long. Trimming cost V 1 base and J 7 bases, with 10 bases left between them. CDR1 and CDR2 from the germline V gene are SGHAT and FQNNGV.

CDR3 bases: TGCGCCAGCAGCACGGGACTAGCGGGAGTTCAGGGAACAATCGGGGAGCTGTTTTTT. This encodes CASSTGLAGVQGTIGELFF. V is TRBV5-1 and J is TRBJ2-2; TRBD2 matches 14 bases. There are 19 residues in the CDR3. CDR1 is SGHRS, CDR2 YFSETQ, per germline. Losses at the gene ends were 4 bases for V and 7 bases for J; bases not matched to a gene: 15.

The chain is built from TRBV18 and TRBJ2-7; possibly TRBD1 for D (6 bases). With 6 bases removed from V and 1 base from J, the gap between germline ends came to 13 bases. The germline gives CDR1 KGHSH, CDR2 LQKENI. This CDR3 comprises 14 residues. The CDR3, as DNA: TGTGCCAGCTCTCCGAACAGGGAATCCTACGAGCAGTACTTC. Translation gives CASSPNRESYEQYF.

V and J are TRBV19 and TRBJ2-3; 14 bases agree with TRBD2. Trimming at V came to 5 bases and at J to 1 base, leaving 8 bases not matched to a gene. CDR1 LNHDA and CDR2 SQIVND come from the germline V gene (reference sequence). There are 18 residues in the CDR3. Written as DNA, the CDR3 is TGTGCCAGTAGTCGAGCCGGGACTAGCGGGAGCGGCACAGATACGCAGTATTTT. The encoded protein is CASSRAGTSGSGTDTQYF.

The chain joins TRBV29-1 to TRBJ2-3, with 12 bases matching TRBD2. From germline, CDR1 is SQVTM and CDR2 ANQGSEA. The CDR3 runs 13 residues. The trim removed 5 bases at V and 5 bases at J, leaving 2 bases unmatched. The CDR3 loop is CSVRGLAGDTQYF. CDR3 coding DNA: TGCAGCGTTAGGGGACTAGCGGGAGATACGCAGTATTTT.

The J gene is TRBJ1-2, the V gene TRBV6-6; 7 bases are a match to TRBD1. The CDR3 sequence is 13 residues long. V lost 0 bases to trimming and J lost 5 bases; unmatched junction nucleotides: 0. Looked up from germline, CDR1 is MNHNY and CDR2 is SVGAGI (reference sequence). CDR3 residues: CASSYSGQYGYTF. The CDR3 DNA reads TGTGCCAGCAGTTACTCGGGACAGTATGGCTACACCTTC.

The chain links TRBV28 to TRBJ2-7; weak D call: TRBD1 (5 bases). The CDR3 loop spans 11 amino acids. Germline-derived CDR1 and CDR2 are MDHEN and SYDVKM. V was trimmed by 5 bases and J by 8 bases, leaving 10 bases between them. CDR3: CASSVQVKQYF. The DNA for the CDR3 is TGTGCCAGCAGTGTACAGGTTAAGCAGTACTTC.

Only one count was recorded for this clone. The J gene is TRBJ2-3, the V gene TRBV9; 11 bases align to TRBD2. V lost 2 bases and J lost 2; bases outside the gene matches: 10. The CDR3 is 18 residues long. Germline CDR1 SGDLS, CDR2 YYNGEE. For the CDR3, the DNA is TGTGCCAGCAGCGTCGCCGGGACTAGCGGACTATTCACAGATACGCAGTATTTT. As protein: CASSVAGTSGLFTDTQYF.

CDR3 in amino acids: CASSLPGQRFTDTQYF. The CDR3 nucleotides are TGTGCCAGCAGCCTACCGGGACAGCGGTTCACAGATACGCAGTATTTT. This rearrangement joins TRBV5-6 to TRBJ2-3, with 7 bases fitting TRBD1. V trimming: 4 bases; J trimming: 2 bases; junction bases outside the gene matches: 10. Looked up from germline, CDR1 is SGHDT and CDR2 is YYEEEE. The length of the CDR3 is 16 residues.

V usage is TRBV7-9 and J usage is TRBJ2-1, with D possibly TRBD2 on 5 matching bases. Germline values: CDR1 SEHNR, CDR2 FQNEAQ (reference sequence). This CDR3 has 19 amino acids. V gave up 1 base and J gave up 0 bases, with 19 bases separating them. The DNA for the CDR3 is TGTGCCAGCAGCTTAGAGGGTGCGGGTGGCCCCGCCTCCTACAATGAGCAGTTCTTC. Translating gives CASSLEGAGGPASYNEQFF.

This chain links TRBV6-4 with TRBJ2-1, with 8 bases matching TRBD1. Germline CDR1 and CDR2: MRHNA and SNTAGT. There are 12 residues in the CDR3. CDR3 sequence: CEPRTGRNEQFF. In DNA form, the CDR3 reads TGTGAACCTCGGACAGGGAGAAATGAGCAGTTCTTC.

This sequence joins TRBV19 and TRBJ1-5; D might be TRBD1 (6 bases). Trimming removed 3 bases at V and 2 bases at J, with 17 bases between. Germline CDR1 LNHDA, CDR2 SQIVND (reference sequence). The CDR3 runs 17 residues. CDR3 sequence reads: CASSMRYRGAGNQPQHF. CDR3 sequence (DNA): TGTGCCAGTAGTATGAGGTATCGGGGGGCAGGCAATCAGCCCCAGCATTTT.

The V gene is TRBV6-4, the J gene TRBJ2-3, with 7 bases aligning to TRBD2. The CDR3 totals 13 residues. Germline V gene lookup returns CDR1 MRHNA and CDR2 SNTAGT. V trimming: 8 bases; J trimming: 2 bases; junction bases outside the gene matches: 4. CDR3 amino acids: CASSERDTDTQYF. The DNA for the CDR3 is TGTGCCAGCTCGGAGCGGGACACAGATACGCAGTATTTT.

The chain is built from TRBV5-3 and TRBJ2-5; D call uncertain. TRBV5-3 has ORF status, its function being uncertain. Trimming cost V 4 bases and J 7 bases, with 5 bases left between them. The length of the CDR3 is 10 residues. CDR3 nucleotide sequence: TGTGCCAGAAGCCAGTCGACCCAGTACTTC. Translating it yields CARSQSTQYF.

The chain uses TRBV4-3 and TRBJ1-6; 8 bases agree with TRBD1. Unmatched junction bases numbered 10, after V lost 4 bases and J lost 11 bases. Germline V gene sequence: CDR1 LGHNA, CDR2 YSLEER. This CDR3 is 15 amino acids long. CDR3 protein: CASSPKDRGGTPLHF. In DNA, the CDR3 is TGCGCCAGCAGCCCAAAAGACAGGGGTGGGACACCCCTCCACTTT.

The rearrangement links TRBV10-3 to TRBJ1-2; 11 positions match TRBD1. CDR1 ENHRY and CDR2 SYGVKD come from the germline V gene. The CDR3 runs 17 residues. The J segment lost 2 bases and the V segment lost 6 bases, leaving 11 bases of the junction unmatched. CDR3 in amino acids: CAIRLGQGDTPNYGYTF. The CDR3 nucleotides are TGTGCCATCAGACTGGGACAGGGGGACACACCAAACTATGGCTACACCTTC.

The rearrangement uses TRBV19 and TRBJ1-1; TRBD1 matches 9 bases. This CDR3 has 15 amino acids. The germline CDR1 and CDR2 sequences are LNHDA and SQIVND (reference sequence). The V gene end was trimmed by 4 bases and the J gene end by 6 bases; junction bases not matched to a gene: 9. The CDR3 is CASSTTGGGVAEAFF. The CDR3 bases are TGTGCCAGTAGTACTACAGGGGGCGGGGTCGCTGAAGCTTTCTTT.